This is a list of T cell receptor beta chains from one sample in a study of T cells in Graves' hyperthyroidism and ophthalmopathy. TCRdb called the multiplex PCR reads again in MiXCR, with one record for every CDR3 protein. The profile shows 500,000 to 700,000 distinct CDR3 sequences, 15% to 20% of them singletons. What was sequenced was blood. Source of these receptors: a woman between 18 and 29 years old with Graves' hyperthyroidism. The CDR3 runs from the conserved cysteine through the conserved F or W. The order of the fields is V gene, D gene, J gene, clone size, CDR3 DNA, CDR3 protein. The D gene is left open where the match is weak. The size of a clone is reported for some rows only, either as once, few or many, or as a class for expanded clones.

V: TRBV5-1
D: .
J: TRBJ1-1
size: .
DNA: TGCGCCAGCAGCTTGGTTGAATTATCGAACACTGAAGCTTTCTTT
CDR3: CASSLVELSNTEAFF

V: TRBV4-2
D: .
J: TRBJ2-2
size: .
DNA: TGTGCCAGCAGCCAACTGGGAGAGAACACCGGGGAGCTGTTTTTT
CDR3: CASSQLGENTGELFF

V: TRBV6-1
D: .
J: TRBJ1-1
size: .
DNA: TGTGCCAGCATAGAAACGGGAGGGAACACTGAAGCTTTCTTT
CDR3: CASIETGGNTEAFF

V: TRBV18
D: .
J: TRBJ1-1
size: few
DNA: TGTGCCAGCTCACCATCAGGGAGCGGTCGGACTGAAGCTTTCTTT
CDR3: CASSPSGSGRTEAFF

V: TRBV2
D: .
J: TRBJ2-1
size: .
DNA: TGTGCCAGCATATCGGGGCTAACGGGAGTTTGGAATGAGCAGTTCTTC
CDR3: CASISGLTGVWNEQFF

V: TRBV12-3/TRBV12-4
D: .
J: TRBJ2-2
size: few
DNA: TGTGCCAGCAGTCGCCGGGACTGGGGGGAGCTGTTTTTT
CDR3: CASSRRDWGELFF

V: TRBV20-1
D: .
J: TRBJ1-5
size: many
DNA: TGCAGTGCTAGATCTCCCGAGGAGGGTGATAGTCAGCCCCAGCATTTT
CDR3: CSARSPEEGDSQPQHF

V: TRBV27
D: TRBD2
J: TRBJ2-3
size: few
DNA: TGTGCCAGCAGTCGCCTTTGGGTAGCGGGGGAGCATACGCAGTATTTT
CDR3: CASSRLWVAGEHTQYF

V: TRBV12-3/TRBV12-4
D: .
J: TRBJ2-5
size: many
DNA: TGTGCCAGCAGTCAACTAGGCCACCAAGAGACCCAGTACTTC
CDR3: CASSQLGHQETQYF

V: TRBV29-1
D: TRBD1
J: TRBJ1-1
size: .
DNA: TGCAGCGTTGAACCAGACAGGGGGCAGAACACTGAAGCTTTCTTT
CDR3: CSVEPDRGQNTEAFF

V: TRBV9
D: .
J: TRBJ2-7
size: many
DNA: TGTGCCAGCAGCCTCCGGGCCTCAGGCTACGAGCAGTACTTC
CDR3: CASSLRASGYEQYF

V: TRBV2
D: TRBD1
J: TRBJ1-5
size: many
DNA: TGTGCCAGCATAGCCGAAAGACAGGGTATCTCTCAGCCCCAGCATTTT
CDR3: CASIAERQGISQPQHF

V: TRBV29-1
D: TRBD2
J: TRBJ2-5
size: .
DNA: TGCAGCGTTGAAGGTCTAGCGGTCCGAAGGGCCCAGTACTTC
CDR3: CSVEGLAVRRAQYF

V: TRBV2
D: TRBD1
J: TRBJ1-6
size: few
DNA: TGTGCCAGCTGGGGACAGGGGAATTCACCCCTCCACTTT
CDR3: CASWGQGNSPLHF

V: TRBV4-3
D: TRBD2
J: TRBJ2-1
size: many
DNA: TGCGCCAGCAGCCAAGATGGGCGGGGGTACAATGAGCAGTTCTTC
CDR3: CASSQDGRGYNEQFF

V: TRBV29-1
D: TRBD2
J: TRBJ2-1
size: .
DNA: TGCAGCGTTGTAGGAGCGGGAGACCCCAATGAGCAGTTCTTC
CDR3: CSVVGAGDPNEQFF

V: TRBV20-1
D: .
J: TRBJ2-7
size: few
DNA: TGCAGTGCTGGGACCGGACGGATCTACGAGCAGTACTTC
CDR3: CSAGTGRIYEQYF

V: TRBV10-1
D: TRBD1
J: TRBJ2-1
size: few
DNA: TGCGCCAGCAGTGCGAAGGACAGGGATGAGCAGTTCTTC
CDR3: CASSAKDRDEQFF

V: TRBV5-8
D: .
J: TRBJ2-5
size: many
DNA: TGTGCCAGCAGCTTGACAGGGAGGGAGACCCAGTACTTC
CDR3: CASSLTGRETQYF

V: TRBV12-3/TRBV12-4
D: .
J: TRBJ1-3
size: .
DNA: TGTGCCAGCAGGACCAGGGCCTCCGGAAACACCATATATTTT
CDR3: CASRTRASGNTIYF

V: TRBV28
D: .
J: TRBJ1-5
size: many
DNA: TGTGCCAGCAGTTTGAGGCCTCTTAATCAGCCCCAGCATTTT
CDR3: CASSLRPLNQPQHF

V: TRBV7-3
D: .
J: TRBJ1-2
size: many
DNA: TGTGCCAGCAGCTTACTTTCAGGCGACAACTATGGCTACACCTTC
CDR3: CASSLLSGDNYGYTF

V: TRBV7-9
D: .
J: TRBJ2-4
size: many
DNA: TGTGCCAGCAGCTTGGGAGGGGGCTTGGAGACCAAAAACATTCAGTACTTC
CDR3: CASSLGGGLETKNIQYF

V: TRBV2
D: .
J: TRBJ1-5
size: many
DNA: TGTGCCAGCAGACGGGACGGCCTCGGGATGCCCCAGCATTTT
CDR3: CASRRDGLGMPQHF

V: TRBV6-1
D: TRBD1
J: TRBJ2-6
size: few
DNA: TGTGCCAGCAGCTCCCGACAGGGGAAAATCTCTGGGGCCAACGTCCTGACTTTC
CDR3: CASSSRQGKISGANVLTF

V: TRBV30
D: .
J: TRBJ2-5
size: many
DNA: TGTGCCTGGAGTCCGCGAGGGGGTGGAGAGACCCAGTACTTC
CDR3: CAWSPRGGGETQYF

V: TRBV29-1
D: TRBD2
J: TRBJ2-7
size: .
DNA: TGCAGCGCTGAGGGTAGCGGGAGGGCCTCTTACGAGCAGTACTTC
CDR3: CSAEGSGRASYEQYF

V: TRBV10-3
D: .
J: TRBJ2-7
size: few
DNA: TGTGCCATCAGTGAGTCAGAGGGACCCTACGAGCAGTACTTC
CDR3: CAISESEGPYEQYF

V: TRBV12-3/TRBV12-4
D: .
J: TRBJ2-7
size: many
DNA: TGTGCCAGCACCCTGGGGTACACCGAGCAGTACTTC
CDR3: CASTLGYTEQYF

V: TRBV5-1
D: .
J: TRBJ1-1
size: .
DNA: TGCGCCAGCAGCCTATCCCCGACAGGGAACACTGAAGCTTTCTTT
CDR3: CASSLSPTGNTEAFF

V: TRBV6-2/TRBV6-3
D: TRBD1
J: TRBJ2-5
size: many
DNA: TGTGCCAGCAGTTACACAGGGGTCCAAGAGACCCAGTACTTC
CDR3: CASSYTGVQETQYF

V: TRBV27
D: TRBD1
J: TRBJ1-1
size: many
DNA: TGTGCCAGCAGTTCGACCCGGGACAGGAGAAACACTGAAGCTTTCTTT
CDR3: CASSSTRDRRNTEAFF

V: TRBV20-1
D: TRBD2
J: TRBJ2-7
size: many
DNA: TGCAGTGCCCTTAGACTAGCGGGACCCTACGAGCAGTACTTC
CDR3: CSALRLAGPYEQYF

V: TRBV6-2/TRBV6-3
D: .
J: TRBJ2-1
size: .
DNA: TGTGCCAGCAGTTACTTGGTTTCCCAGATCCTCTACAATGAGCAGTTCTTC
CDR3: CASSYLVSQILYNEQFF

V: TRBV6-5
D: .
J: TRBJ2-6
size: .
DNA: TGTGCCAGCGGTTACCATTCCGGGGCCAACGTCCTGACTTTC
CDR3: CASGYHSGANVLTF

V: TRBV7-8
D: TRBD2
J: TRBJ2-3
size: .
DNA: TGTGCCAGCAGCTATAGCGGGGGGGCATATACGCAGTATTTT
CDR3: CASSYSGGAYTQYF

V: TRBV29-1
D: TRBD1
J: TRBJ2-2
size: few
DNA: TGCAGCGTTGGAAAGGGGACAGGGGATACCGGGGAGCTGTTTTTT
CDR3: CSVGKGTGDTGELFF

V: TRBV25-1
D: TRBD1
J: TRBJ1-3
size: .
DNA: TGTGCCAGCAGTGGTGGGTACGGACAGGACCCGTCCGGAAACACCATATATTTT
CDR3: CASSGGYGQDPSGNTIYF

V: TRBV6-4
D: .
J: TRBJ1-3
size: .
DNA: TGTGCCAGCAGTTACTCGGGGGAGGCGGGAAACGCCATATATTTT
CDR3: CASSYSGEAGNAIYF

V: TRBV9
D: TRBD1
J: TRBJ1-1
size: .
DNA: TGTGCCAGCAGCGTAGACAGGGGGGGTGAAGCTTTCTTT
CDR3: CASSVDRGGEAFF

V: TRBV7-2
D: TRBD2
J: TRBJ2-1
size: many
DNA: TGTGCCAGCAGCTTAGCGCTTGGTAGCGGGAGGGCGCGAAATGAGCAGTTCTTC
CDR3: CASSLALGSGRARNEQFF

V: TRBV29-1
D: .
J: TRBJ2-5
size: .
DNA: TGCAGCGTTGGGGGGACCCAAGAGACCCAGTACTTC
CDR3: CSVGGTQETQYF